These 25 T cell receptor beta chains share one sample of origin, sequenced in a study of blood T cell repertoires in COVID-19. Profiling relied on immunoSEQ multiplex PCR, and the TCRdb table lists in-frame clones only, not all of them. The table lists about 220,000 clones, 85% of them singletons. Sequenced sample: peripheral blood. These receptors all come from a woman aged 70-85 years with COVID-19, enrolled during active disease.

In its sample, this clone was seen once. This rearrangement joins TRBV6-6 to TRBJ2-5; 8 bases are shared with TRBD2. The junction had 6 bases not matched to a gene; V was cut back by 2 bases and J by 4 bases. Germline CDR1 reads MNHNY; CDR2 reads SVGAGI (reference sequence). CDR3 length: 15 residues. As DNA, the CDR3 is TGTGCCAGCAGTTACCGCGAAACTAGCGGAGAGACCCAGTACTTC. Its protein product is CASSYRETSGETQYF.

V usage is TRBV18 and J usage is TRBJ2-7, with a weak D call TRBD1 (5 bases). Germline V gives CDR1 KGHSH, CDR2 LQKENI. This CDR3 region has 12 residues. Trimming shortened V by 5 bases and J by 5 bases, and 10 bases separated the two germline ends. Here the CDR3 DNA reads TGTGCCAGCTCAACAGGACGGGACGAGCAGTACTTC. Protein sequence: CASSTGRDEQYF.

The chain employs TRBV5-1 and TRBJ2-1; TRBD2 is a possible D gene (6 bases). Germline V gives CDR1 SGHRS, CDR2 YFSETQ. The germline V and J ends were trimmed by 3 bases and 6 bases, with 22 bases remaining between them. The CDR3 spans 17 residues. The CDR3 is CASSSDPWREFFNEQFF. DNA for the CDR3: TGCGCCAGCAGCTCCGATCCTTGGAGGGAATTTTTCAATGAGCAGTTCTTC.

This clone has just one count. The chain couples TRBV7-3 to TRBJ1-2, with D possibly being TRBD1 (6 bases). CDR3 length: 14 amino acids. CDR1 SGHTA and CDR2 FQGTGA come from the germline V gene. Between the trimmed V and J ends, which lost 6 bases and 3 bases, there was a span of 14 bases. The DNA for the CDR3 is TGTGCCAGCAGACTCTCAGGGGTAGACTATGGCTACACCTTC. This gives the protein CASRLSGVDYGYTF.

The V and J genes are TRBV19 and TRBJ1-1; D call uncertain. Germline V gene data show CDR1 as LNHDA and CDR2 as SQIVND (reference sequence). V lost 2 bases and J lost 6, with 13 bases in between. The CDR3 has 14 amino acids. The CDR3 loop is CASSIRLPWAEAFF. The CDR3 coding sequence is TGTGCCAGTAGTATAAGACTGCCCTGGGCTGAAGCTTTCTTT.

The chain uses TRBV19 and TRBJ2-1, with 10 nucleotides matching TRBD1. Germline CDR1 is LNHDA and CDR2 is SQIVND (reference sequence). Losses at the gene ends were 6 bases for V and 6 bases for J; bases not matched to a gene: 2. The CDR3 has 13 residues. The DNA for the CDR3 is TGTGCCAGTAGGGACAGGGGGGTCAATGAGCAGTTCTTC. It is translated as CASRDRGVNEQFF.

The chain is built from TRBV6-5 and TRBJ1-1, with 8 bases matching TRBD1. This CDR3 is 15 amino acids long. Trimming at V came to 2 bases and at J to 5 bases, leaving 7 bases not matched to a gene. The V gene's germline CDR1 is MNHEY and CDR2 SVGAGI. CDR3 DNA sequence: TGTGCCAGCAGTTACGCCCAGGGGGCGCGAACTGAAGCTTTCTTT. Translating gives CASSYAQGARTEAFF.

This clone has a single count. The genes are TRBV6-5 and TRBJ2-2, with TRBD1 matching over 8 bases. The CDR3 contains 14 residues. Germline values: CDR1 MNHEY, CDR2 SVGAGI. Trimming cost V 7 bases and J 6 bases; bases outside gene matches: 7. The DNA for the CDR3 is TGTGCCAGCAAGGGGGGACAGGCCCCCGGGGAGCTGTTTTTT. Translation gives CASKGGQAPGELFF.

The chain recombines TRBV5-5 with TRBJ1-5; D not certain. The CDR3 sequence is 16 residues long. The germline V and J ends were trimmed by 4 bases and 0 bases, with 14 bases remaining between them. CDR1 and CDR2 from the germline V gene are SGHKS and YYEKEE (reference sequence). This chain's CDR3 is CASSPYPQYSNQPQHF. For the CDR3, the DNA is TGTGCCAGCAGCCCATACCCACAGTATAGCAATCAGCCCCAGCATTTT.

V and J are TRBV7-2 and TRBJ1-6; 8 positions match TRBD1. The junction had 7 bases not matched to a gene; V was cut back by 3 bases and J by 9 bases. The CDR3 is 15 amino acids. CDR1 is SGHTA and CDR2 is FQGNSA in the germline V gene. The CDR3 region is CASSFPTGDTSPLHF. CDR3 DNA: TGTGCCAGCAGCTTCCCGACAGGGGACACTTCACCCCTCCACTTT.

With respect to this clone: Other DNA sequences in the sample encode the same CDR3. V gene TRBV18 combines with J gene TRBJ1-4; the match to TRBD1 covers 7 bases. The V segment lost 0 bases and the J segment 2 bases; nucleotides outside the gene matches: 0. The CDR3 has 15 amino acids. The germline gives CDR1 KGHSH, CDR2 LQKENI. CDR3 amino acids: CASSPPGQTNEKLFF. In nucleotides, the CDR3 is TGTGCCAGCTCACCACCGGGACAGACTAATGAAAAACTGTTTTTT.

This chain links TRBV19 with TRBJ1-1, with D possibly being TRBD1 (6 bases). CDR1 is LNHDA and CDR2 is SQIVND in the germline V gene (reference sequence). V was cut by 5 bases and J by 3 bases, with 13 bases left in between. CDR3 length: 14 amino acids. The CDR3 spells CASSHRVGDTEAFF. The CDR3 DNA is TGTGCCAGTAGTCACAGGGTAGGGGACACTGAAGCTTTCTTT.

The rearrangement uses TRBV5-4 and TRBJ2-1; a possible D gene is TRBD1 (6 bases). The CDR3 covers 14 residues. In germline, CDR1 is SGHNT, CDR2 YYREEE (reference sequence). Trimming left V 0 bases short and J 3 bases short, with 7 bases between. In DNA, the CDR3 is TGTGCCAGCAGCTTGGGACAGGACTACAATGAGCAGTTCTTC. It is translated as CASSLGQDYNEQFF.

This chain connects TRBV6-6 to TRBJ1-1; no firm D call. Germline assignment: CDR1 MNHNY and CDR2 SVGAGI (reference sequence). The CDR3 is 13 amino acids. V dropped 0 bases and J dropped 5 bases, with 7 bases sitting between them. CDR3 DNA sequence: TGTGCCAGCAGTTACTCCGAGGTTACTGAAGCTTTCTTT. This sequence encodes CASSYSEVTEAFF.

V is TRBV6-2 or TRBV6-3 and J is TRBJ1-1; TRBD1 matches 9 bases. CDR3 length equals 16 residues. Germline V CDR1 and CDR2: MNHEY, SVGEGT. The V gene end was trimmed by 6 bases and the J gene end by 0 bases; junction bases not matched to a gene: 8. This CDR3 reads CASSQQGAGMNTEAFF. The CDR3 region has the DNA TGTGCCAGCAGCCAACAGGGGGCGGGGATGAACACTGAAGCTTTCTTT.

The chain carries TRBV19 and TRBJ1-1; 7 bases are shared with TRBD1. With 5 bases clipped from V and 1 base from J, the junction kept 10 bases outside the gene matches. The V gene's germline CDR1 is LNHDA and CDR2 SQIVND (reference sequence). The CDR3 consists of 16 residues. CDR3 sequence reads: CASSLKPGQPNTEAFF. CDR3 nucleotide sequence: TGTGCCAGTAGTCTTAAACCGGGACAGCCGAACACTGAAGCTTTCTTT.

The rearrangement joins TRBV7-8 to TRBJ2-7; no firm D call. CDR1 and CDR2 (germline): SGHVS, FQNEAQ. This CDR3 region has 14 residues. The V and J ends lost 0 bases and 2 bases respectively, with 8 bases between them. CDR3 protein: CASSLATAAYEQYF. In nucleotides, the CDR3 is TGTGCCAGCAGCTTAGCAACAGCAGCCTACGAGCAGTACTTC.

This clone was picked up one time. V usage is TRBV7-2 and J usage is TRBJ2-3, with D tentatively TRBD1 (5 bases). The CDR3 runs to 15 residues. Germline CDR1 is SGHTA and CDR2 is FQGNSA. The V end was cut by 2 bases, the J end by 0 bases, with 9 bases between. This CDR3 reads CASSLYQGSTDTQYF. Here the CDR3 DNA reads TGTGCCAGCAGCTTATATCAGGGAAGCACAGATACGCAGTATTTT. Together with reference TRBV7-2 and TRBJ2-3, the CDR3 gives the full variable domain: GAGVSQSPSNKVTEKGKDVELRCDPISGHTALYWYRQSLGQGLEFLIYFQGNSAPDKSGLPSDRFSAERTGGSVSTLTIQRTQQEDSAVYLCASSLYQGSTDTQYFGPGTRLTVL.

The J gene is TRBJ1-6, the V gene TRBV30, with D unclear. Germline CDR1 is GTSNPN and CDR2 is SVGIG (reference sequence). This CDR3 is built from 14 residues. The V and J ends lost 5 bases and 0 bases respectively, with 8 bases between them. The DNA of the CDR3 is TGTGCCTGGGCCGGTAACTCCTATAATTCACCCCTCCACTTT. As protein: CAWAGNSYNSPLHF.

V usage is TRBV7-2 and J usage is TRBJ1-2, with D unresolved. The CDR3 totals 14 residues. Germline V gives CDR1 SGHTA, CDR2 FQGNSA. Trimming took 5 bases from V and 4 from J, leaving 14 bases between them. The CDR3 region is CASSPSRGSYGYTF. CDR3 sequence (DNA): TGTGCCAGCAGCCCCTCCCGGGGAAGCTATGGCTACACCTTC. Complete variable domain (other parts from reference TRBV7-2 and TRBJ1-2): GAGVSQSPSNKVTEKGKDVELRCDPISGHTALYWYRQSLGQGLEFLIYFQGNSAPDKSGLPSDRFSAERTGGSVSTLTIQRTQQEDSAVYLCASSPSRGSYGYTFGSGTRLTVV.

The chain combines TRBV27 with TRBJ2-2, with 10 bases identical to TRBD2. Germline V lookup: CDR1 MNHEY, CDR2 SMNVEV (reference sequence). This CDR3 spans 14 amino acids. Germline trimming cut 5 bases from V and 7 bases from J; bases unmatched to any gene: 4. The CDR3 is CASSELAGFGELFF. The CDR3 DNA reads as TGTGCCAGCAGTGAACTAGCGGGATTCGGGGAGCTGTTTTTT.

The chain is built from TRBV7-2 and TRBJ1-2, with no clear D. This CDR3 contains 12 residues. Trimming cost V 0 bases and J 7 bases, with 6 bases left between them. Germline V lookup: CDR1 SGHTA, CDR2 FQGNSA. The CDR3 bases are TGTGCCAGCAGCTTAGCCCGGGTTGGCTACACCTTC. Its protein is CASSLARVGYTF.

The CDR3 DNA is TGTGCCAGCAGAGAGGGACTAGTTAGCACAGATACGCAGTATTTT. This encodes CASREGLVSTDTQYF. The rearrangement joins TRBV5-5 to TRBJ2-3; 8 bases map to TRBD2. Germline trimming cut 5 bases from V and 0 bases from J; bases unmatched to any gene: 5. The CDR3 loop spans 15 amino acids. Germline-derived CDR1 and CDR2 are SGHKS and YYEKEE (reference sequence).

The CDR3 coding sequence is TGTGCCAGCAGTTACCGGACAGGGGACTCCTACGAGCAGTACTTC. Its translation is CASSYRTGDSYEQYF. V is TRBV27 and J is TRBJ2-7, with 9 bases identical to TRBD1. With V trimmed by 4 bases and J by 0 bases, 4 bases remained unmatched. Germline CDR1 reads MNHEY; CDR2 reads SMNVEV (reference sequence). The CDR3 loop spans 15 amino acids.

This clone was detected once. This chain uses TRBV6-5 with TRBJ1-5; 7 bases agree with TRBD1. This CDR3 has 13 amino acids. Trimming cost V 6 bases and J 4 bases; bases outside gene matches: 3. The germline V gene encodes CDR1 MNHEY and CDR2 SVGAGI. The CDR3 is CASSRDSNQPQHF. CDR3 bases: TGTGCCAGCAGCCGGGACAGTAATCAGCCCCAGCATTTT.